A single sample is the source of the 20 T cell receptor beta chains below, sequenced in a study of cytomegalovirus exposure and HLA in healthy donors. PCR involved 60 Vbeta and 13 Jbeta primers. The protocol was immunoSEQ multiplex PCR, while the TCRdb copy is restricted to in-frame clones and leaves out a portion. The sample yields under 200,000 clones, 60% to 85% seen once. The source material was PBMCs. These receptors were obtained from a woman in her thirties or forties in good health and CMV-seropositive.

V and J are TRBV5-1 and TRBJ2-7, with D possibly matching TRBD1 (6 bases). Trimming took 0 bases from V and 6 from J, leaving 19 bases between them. CDR1 and CDR2 from the germline V gene are SGHRS and YFSETQ. There are 16 residues in the CDR3. The CDR3 nucleotides are TGCGCCAGCAGCTTGGGACAGGTTGTCGTAGGCGGCGAGCAGTACTTC. Protein sequence: CASSLGQVVVGGEQYF.

The J gene is TRBJ1-1, the V gene TRBV29-1, with a possible D match to TRBD1 (5 bases). The germline CDR1 and CDR2 sequences are SQVTM and ANQGSEA. This CDR3 region has 11 residues. V lost 7 bases to trimming and J lost 4 bases, with 10 bases between them. CDR3 region: CSAWGGTEAFF. CDR3 nucleotides: TGCAGCGCGTGGGGCGGCACTGAAGCTTTCTTT.

This clone was observed a few times. The CDR3: CASSQDLNTEAFF. Written as DNA, the CDR3 is TGCGCCAGCAGTCAGGATTTGAACACTGAAGCTTTCTTT. This rearrangement joins TRBV10-1 to TRBJ1-1, with D hard to call. The CDR3 sequence is 13 residues long. Between the trimmed V and J ends, which lost 5 bases and 0 bases, there was a span of 7 bases. Germline-derived CDR1 and CDR2 are WNHNN and SYGVQD (reference sequence).

The chain couples TRBV7-4 to TRBJ2-5; TRBD2 matches 7 bases. J gave up 1 base and V 4 bases, and 9 bases lay outside the gene matches. The CDR3 is 16 amino acids. Germline V gives CDR1 SGHVT, CDR2 SQSDAQ. CDR3 protein: CASSSERGSGQETQYF. CDR3 sequence (DNA): TGTGCCAGCAGCTCCGAGCGGGGAAGCGGCCAAGAGACCCAGTACTTC.

The sample holds one count of this clone. V usage is TRBV7-8 and J usage is TRBJ2-1; TRBD2 agrees at 8 bases. The germline V gene has CDR1 SGHVS and CDR2 FQNEAQ. The CDR3 length is 17 residues. J lost 2 bases, V lost 1 base, and 7 bases had no gene match. CDR3 sequence: CASSLVRAGGTYNEQFF. DNA for the CDR3: TGTGCCAGCAGCTTAGTGAGGGCGGGGGGCACCTACAATGAGCAGTTCTTC.

The rearrangement joins TRBV19 to TRBJ1-5, with D possibly matching TRBD1 (5 bases). The germline V and J ends were trimmed by 3 bases and 8 bases, with 14 bases remaining between them. Germline V gives CDR1 LNHDA, CDR2 SQIVND (reference sequence). This CDR3 has 14 amino acids. The CDR3 region is CASSINRGWEPQHF. CDR3 nucleotides: TGTGCCAGTAGTATTAATCGGGGGTGGGAGCCCCAGCATTTT.

This chain connects TRBV9 to TRBJ2-4; 14 nucleotides line up with TRBD2. Germline CDR1 is SGDLS and CDR2 is YYNGEE. There are 19 residues in the CDR3. With 3 bases clipped from V and 1 base from J, the junction kept 9 bases outside the gene matches. CDR3 nucleotide sequence: TGTGCCAGCAGCGCGACTAGCGGGGGGGCTCCGAACGCCAAAAACATTCAGTACTTC. Amino acids: CASSATSGGAPNAKNIQYF.

V is TRBV28 and J is TRBJ2-4, with D tentatively TRBD1 (5 bases). There are 13 residues in the CDR3. The ends were cut back, 3 bases at V and 5 bases at J, with 8 bases in the middle. Per germline, CDR1 MDHEN and CDR2 SYDVKM. CDR3 in DNA: TGTGCCAGCAGTTTCAGGGTTCAAAACATTCAGTACTTC. Its protein product is CASSFRVQNIQYF.

The CDR3 reads CASSLSGSGDTEAFF. The DNA for the CDR3 is TGCGCCAGCAGCTTGTCGGGGAGTGGGGACACTGAAGCTTTCTTT. This chain joins TRBV5-1 and TRBJ1-1; D call uncertain. Germline V gene data show CDR1 as SGHRS and CDR2 as YFSETQ. The CDR3 contains 15 residues. Trimming took off 1 base at V and 3 bases at J, with 13 bases between the two ends.

The chain is built from TRBV5-1 and TRBJ1-2, with TRBD1 matching over 7 bases. There are 13 residues in the CDR3. Germline CDR1 reads SGHRS; CDR2 reads YFSETQ. V shed 3 bases and J 8 bases; nucleotides not matched to a gene: 7. In DNA form, the CDR3 reads TGCGCCAGCAGCTACACCGGGACAGAGGGCTACACCTTC. Amino acid sequence: CASSYTGTEGYTF. Supplemented by reference TRBV5-1 and TRBJ1-2, the full variable domain reads KAGVTQTPRYLIKTRGQQVTLSCSPISGHRSVSWYQQTPGQGLQFLFEYFSETQRNKGNFPGRFSGRQFSNSRSEMNVSTLELGDSALYLCASSYTGTEGYTFGSGTRLTVV.

The sample holds a few counts of this clone. The chain couples TRBV30 to TRBJ1-2; D ambiguous. This CDR3 comprises 14 residues. Germline CDR1 is GTSNPN and CDR2 is SVGIG (reference sequence). Trimming took 3 bases from V and 4 from J, leaving 15 bases between them. The CDR3 coding sequence is TGTGCCTGGAGCCCCCGGGGAGGGTCCTATGGCTACACCTTC. It codes for CAWSPRGGSYGYTF.

This sequence joins TRBV4-3 and TRBJ2-7; 9 bases are a match to TRBD1. The V and J ends lost 4 bases and 2 bases, in that order; junction bases with no gene match: 9. The CDR3 is made up of 16 amino acids. Germline loops: CDR1 LGHNA, CDR2 YSLEER. CDR3 sequence: CASSLEVGQGTYEQYF. The CDR3 DNA reads TGCGCCAGCAGCCTCGAGGTGGGACAGGGAACCTACGAGCAGTACTTC.

In its sample, this clone was seen once. The CDR3 DNA reads TGTGCCAGCGATGCCGGGAGCTATGGCTACACCTTC. It codes for CASDAGSYGYTF. The chain combines TRBV6-6 with TRBJ1-2; D call uncertain. Germline V lookup: CDR1 MNHNY, CDR2 SVGAGI (reference sequence). V was shortened by 8 bases and J by 4 bases, with 11 bases between the two germline ends. This CDR3 spans 12 amino acids.

The genes are TRBV6-6 and TRBJ1-2; D gene uncertain. V dropped 2 bases and J dropped 3 bases, with 16 bases sitting between them. Looked up from germline, CDR1 is MNHNY and CDR2 is SVGAGI (reference sequence). The CDR3 contains 16 residues. The CDR3 loop is CASSYPLGVGDYGYTF. The CDR3 bases are TGTGCCAGCAGTTACCCCCTTGGGGTCGGGGACTATGGCTACACCTTC.

The rearrangement links TRBV5-5 to TRBJ2-5; possible D gene TRBD1, 6 bases. The CDR3 is 15 amino acids. V was cut by 1 base and J by 5 bases, with 15 bases left in between. In germline, CDR1 is SGHKS, CDR2 YYEKEE (reference sequence). CDR3 loop: CASSLFSGAGETQYF. The CDR3 DNA is TGTGCCAGCAGCTTGTTTTCAGGGGCCGGGGAGACCCAGTACTTC.

The chain carries TRBV9 and TRBJ1-1; no firm D call. The CDR3 is 13 amino acids. Germline V gene lookup returns CDR1 SGDLS and CDR2 YYNGEE. Trimming shortened V by 3 bases and J by 2 bases, and 8 bases separated the two germline ends. The CDR3 sequence is CASSGQPNTEAFF. The DNA for the CDR3 is TGTGCCAGCAGCGGACAACCCAACACTGAAGCTTTCTTT.

This chain uses TRBV14 with TRBJ2-1; possibly TRBD1 for D (6 bases). V lost 4 bases, J lost 0 bases, and 16 bases lay in between. This CDR3 spans 17 amino acids. Germline V gene lookup returns CDR1 SGHDN and CDR2 FVKESK. The CDR3 reads CASSRLQGSSSYNEQFF. CDR3 coding DNA: TGTGCCAGCAGCCGCCTACAGGGATCTAGCTCCTACAATGAGCAGTTCTTC. Supplemented by reference TRBV14 and TRBJ2-1, the full variable domain reads EAGVTQFPSHSVIEKGQTVTLRCDPISGHDNLYWYRRVMGKEIKFLLHFVKESKQDESGMPNNRFLAERTGGTYSTLKVQPAELEDSGVYFCASSRLQGSSSYNEQFFGPGTRLTVL.

The chain uses TRBV28 and TRBJ1-6, with 9 bases lining up with TRBD1. The V gene end was trimmed by 8 bases and the J gene end by 9 bases; junction bases not matched to a gene: 2. Germline loops: CDR1 MDHEN, CDR2 SYDVKM. The CDR3 consists of 12 residues. This chain's CDR3 is CASGTGTSPLHF. For the CDR3, the DNA is TGTGCCAGCGGGACAGGGACTTCACCCCTCCACTTT.

The rearrangement links TRBV6-1 to TRBJ2-1; a possible D gene is TRBD2 (5 bases). Deletions cut 3 bases from V and 2 bases from J, with 11 bases between. CDR3 size: 15 residues. CDR1 is MNHNS, CDR2 SASEGT, per germline. The chain's CDR3 is CASSDLADAYNEQFF. The CDR3 bases are TGTGCCAGCAGTGATCTAGCCGATGCCTACAATGAGCAGTTCTTC.

The rearrangement uses TRBV19 and TRBJ2-3; D gene uncertain. The CDR3 runs 13 residues. V was pared by 7 bases and J by 4 bases, with 12 bases between. CDR1 LNHDA and CDR2 SQIVND come from the germline V gene (reference sequence). The CDR3 nucleotides are TGTGCCAGTAAGAGACAAGGTCCAGATACGCAGTATTTT. Translated: CASKRQGPDTQYF.